This T cell receptor (beta chain) was captured by sequencing in a study of blood T cell repertoires in COVID-19. Looking at the study overall: Samples representing acute and convalescent COVID-19 were sourced from the United States, Italy and Spain. PBMCs, B-cell-depleted T cells, or T cells provided the cDNA or gDNA that made up the material.

In this sample, this clone turned up a few times. Methods used by the authors: Cell counts per sample came from amplifying reference gene primers. The protocol was immunoSEQ multiplex PCR, while the TCRdb copy is restricted to in-frame clones and leaves out a portion. V, J and clone size are those of that table, while D and trimming were read from the DNA. Of more than 85,000 clones listed, 82% are singletons. The CDR3 loop spans 15 amino acids. The V segment lost 1 base and the J segment 5 bases; nucleotides outside the gene matches: 5. CDR1 is GTSNPN, CDR2 SVGIG, per germline (reference sequence). The receptor was isolated from a man aged 65 to 79 with acute or convalescent COVID-19. The chain links TRBV30 to TRBJ1-5; TRBD1 agrees at 10 bases. The sequenced sample consisted of peripheral blood. CDR3 coding DNA: TGTGCCTGGAGTGGGACAGGGGGGTACGATCAGCCCCAGCATTTT. As protein: CAWSGTGGYDQPQHF.